This is a list of T cell receptor beta chains from one sample in a study of regulatory T cells in long-lasting Graves disease. TCRdb re-derived calls from the multiplex PCR reads in MiXCR, one entry per CDR3 protein. This sample has some 500,000 distinct CDR3 sequences; about 16% occur once, and the top ten carry approximately 25%. This same sample was also taken into another study, of T cells in Graves' hyperthyroidism and ophthalmopathy.

Sequencing used peripheral blood mononuclear cells (PBMCs), obtained at new diagnosis, from a patient treated with antithyroid drugs. The origin of the receptors is a woman aged 35-65 years with Graves disease. Each CDR3 is given with its conserved first and last residue.

CDR3 protein,V gene,J gene
CSARKSWGLGAEAFF,TRBV20-1,TRBJ1-1
CASKDSGNTIYF,TRBV7-9,TRBJ1-3
CASSLGYERGTEAFF,TRBV5-5,TRBJ1-1
CASSHGQGGELFF,TRBV4-1,TRBJ2-2
CASSPGEVSTEQYF,TRBV18,TRBJ2-7
CASSTGAGGYGYTF,TRBV7-3,TRBJ1-2
CASSENVANYGYAF,TRBV6-1,TRBJ1-2
CASSTDRGLSGEQFF,TRBV12-3/TRBV12-4,TRBJ2-1
CSARPFRDPHETQYF,TRBV20-1,TRBJ2-5
CASSLDTVSKWRNTEAFF,TRBV11-3,TRBJ1-1
CASSLLGLAGADTQYF,TRBV7-9,TRBJ2-3
CASSVQLAATNNEQFF,TRBV6-1,TRBJ2-1
CASTPHGGFTEAFF,TRBV19,TRBJ1-1
CSVDRGITEAFF,TRBV29-1,TRBJ1-1
CASSQGVGWGSALHF,TRBV14,TRBJ1-6
CASSQDRGSDGYTF,TRBV4-2,TRBJ1-2
CASTPLYRDRASPLHF,TRBV19,TRBJ1-6
CASSGRGGDYNEQFF,TRBV11-2,TRBJ2-1
CASRESVAGQETQYF,TRBV2,TRBJ2-5
CASSKRESEQYF,TRBV2,TRBJ2-3
CASSETTGTSTDTQYF,TRBV10-1,TRBJ2-3
CASSAQRGYTGELFF,TRBV2,TRBJ2-2
CASSVRQGAIGSNQPQHF,TRBV5-6,TRBJ1-5
CASSGRDGNTEAFF,TRBV6-1,TRBJ1-1
CASSHSSGTGELFF,TRBV7-9,TRBJ2-2
CASSHRATADEKLFF,TRBV3-1,TRBJ1-4
CASSQDPGEVDEQYF,TRBV3-1,TRBJ2-7
CSVRTVDGYTF,TRBV29-1,TRBJ1-2
CASSQPGLYGYTF,TRBV3-1,TRBJ1-2
CASSQSGTGDFPYEQYF,TRBV18,TRBJ2-7
CASSYKGIGTDTQYF,TRBV12-3/TRBV12-4,TRBJ2-3
CATRGLRGLLAQYF,TRBV2,TRBJ2-3
CASSETAGGVNNEQFF,TRBV9,TRBJ2-1
CATSDSHRVPLCTEAFF,TRBV24-1,TRBJ1-1
CASARRGSYEQYF,TRBV3-1,TRBJ2-7
CASSQARFNQPQHF,TRBV3-1,TRBJ1-5
CASSPGQLYEQYF,TRBV18,TRBJ2-7
CASSKGGAYYNEQFF,TRBV6-1,TRBJ2-1
CASRLGSGGIDTQYF,TRBV7-9,TRBJ2-3
CSARDLAGGGAQYF,TRBV20-1,TRBJ2-5